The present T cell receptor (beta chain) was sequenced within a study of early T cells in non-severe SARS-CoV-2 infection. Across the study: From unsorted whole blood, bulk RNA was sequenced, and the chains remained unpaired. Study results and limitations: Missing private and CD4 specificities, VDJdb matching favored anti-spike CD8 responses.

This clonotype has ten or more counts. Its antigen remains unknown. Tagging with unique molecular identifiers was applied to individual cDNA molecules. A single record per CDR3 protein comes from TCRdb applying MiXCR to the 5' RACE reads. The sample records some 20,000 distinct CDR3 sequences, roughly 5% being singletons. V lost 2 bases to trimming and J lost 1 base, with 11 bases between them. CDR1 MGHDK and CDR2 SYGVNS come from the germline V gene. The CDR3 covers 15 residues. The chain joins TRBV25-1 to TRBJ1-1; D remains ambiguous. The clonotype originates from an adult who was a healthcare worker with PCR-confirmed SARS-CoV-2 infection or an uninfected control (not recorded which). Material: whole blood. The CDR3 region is CASSEPAFPNTEAFF. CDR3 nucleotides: TGTGCCAGCAGTGAACCAGCCTTCCCGAACACTGAAGCTTTCTTT. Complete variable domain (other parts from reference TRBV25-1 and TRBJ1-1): EADIYQTPRYLVIGTGKKITLECSQTMGHDKMYWYQQDPGMELHLIHYSYGVNSTEKGDLSSESTVSRIRTEHFPLTLESARPSHTSQYLCASSEPAFPNTEAFFGQGTRLTVV.